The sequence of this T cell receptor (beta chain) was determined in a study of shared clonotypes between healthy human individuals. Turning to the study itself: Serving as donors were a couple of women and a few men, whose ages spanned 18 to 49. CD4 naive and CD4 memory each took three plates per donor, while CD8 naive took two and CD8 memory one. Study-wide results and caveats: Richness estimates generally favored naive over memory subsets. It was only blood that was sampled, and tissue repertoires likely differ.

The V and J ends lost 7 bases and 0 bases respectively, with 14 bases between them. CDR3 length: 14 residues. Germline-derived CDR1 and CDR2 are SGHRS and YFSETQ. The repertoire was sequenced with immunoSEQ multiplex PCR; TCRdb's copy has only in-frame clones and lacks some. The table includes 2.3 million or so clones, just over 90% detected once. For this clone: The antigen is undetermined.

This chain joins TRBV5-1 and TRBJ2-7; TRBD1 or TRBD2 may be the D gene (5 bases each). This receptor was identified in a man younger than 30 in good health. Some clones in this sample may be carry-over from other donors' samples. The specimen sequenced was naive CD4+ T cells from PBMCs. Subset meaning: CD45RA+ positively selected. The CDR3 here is CASSLGDPSYEQYF. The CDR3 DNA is TGCGCCAGCTCCCTCGGGGACCCCTCCTACGAGCAGTACTTC.